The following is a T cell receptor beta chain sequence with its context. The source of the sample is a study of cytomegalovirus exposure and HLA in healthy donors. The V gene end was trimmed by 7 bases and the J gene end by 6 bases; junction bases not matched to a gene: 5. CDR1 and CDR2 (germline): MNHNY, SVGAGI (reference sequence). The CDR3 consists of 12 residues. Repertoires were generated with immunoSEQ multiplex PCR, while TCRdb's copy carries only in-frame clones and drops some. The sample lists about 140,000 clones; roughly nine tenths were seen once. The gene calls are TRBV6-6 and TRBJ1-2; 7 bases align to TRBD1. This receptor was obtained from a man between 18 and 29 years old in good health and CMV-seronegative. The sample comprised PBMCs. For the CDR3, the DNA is TGTGCCAGCAACCCGGGACAGCATGGCTACACCTTC. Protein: CASNPGQHGYTF.